A single count supports the clone carrying this TCR beta chain. The record originates from a study of blood T cell repertoires in COVID-19. Whole-study context: Whether acute or convalescent, the COVID-19 samples came from the United States, Italy and Spain. Nucleic acid was either cDNA or gDNA, and it came from T cells, B-cell-depleted T cells, or PBMCs.

V gave up 2 bases and J gave up 4 bases, with 5 bases separating them. From germline, CDR1 is KGHSH and CDR2 LQKENI. The CDR3 has 12 residues. Source study methods: Quantification of nucleated cells was approximated via reference gene primer amplification. Method: immunoSEQ multiplex PCR; TCRdb's copy keeps in-frame clones and lacks some. The DNA was the basis for D and trimming; V, J and clone size are from that table. The sample consists of around 72,000 clones, 88% of them appearing once. The sequence was obtained from a man aged 45 to 65 with acute or convalescent COVID-19. The chain uses TRBV18 and TRBJ1-1; unclear D gene. Sequencing was done on a sample of peripheral blood. CDR3 region: CASSPGLTEAFF. Written as DNA, the CDR3 is TGTGCCAGCTCACCAGGGCTCACTGAAGCTTTCTTT.